The clone carrying this T cell receptor (beta chain) was detected a few times. Its antigen is still unknown. This CDR3 spans 17 amino acids. Germline CDR1 SGHDT, CDR2 YYEEEE. V was trimmed by 4 bases and J by 0 bases, leaving 20 bases between them. The data were taken from a study of response to subunit inactivated influenza vaccine. Study-wide findings and caveats: That few new T cells are recruited by each seasonal influenza vaccination was the authors' suggestion.

TCRdb redid the calling of the RT-PCR reads with MiXCR, one entry per CDR3 protein. Of some 500,000 distinct CDR3 sequences in the sample, about 17% were seen once. The clonotype originates from a man between 45 and 75 years old who received an inactivated influenza vaccine. The sequencing used CD4+ T cells sorted from PBMCs, collected about 24 months after vaccination. The V gene is TRBV5-6, the J gene TRBJ2-7; no reliable D call. For the CDR3, the DNA is TGTGCCAGCAGCAGAAGAATTTCGTCCGCCAGCTCCTACGAGCAGTACTTC. It encodes CASSRRISSASSYEQYF.